One sample yielded the 8 T cell receptor beta chains listed below, sequenced in a study of OX40 agonist ivuxolimab in advanced cancers. TCRdb's table, derived via immunoSEQ multiplex PCR, lists solely in-frame clones and lacks some. The sample gives about 49,000 clones, about 86% of which show up once; approximately 5.8% is in the top ten. Sequencing used CD4+ or CD8+ T cells sorted from blood, obtained in a trial of the OX40 agonist ivuxolimab. These receptor sequences come from an adult with an advanced solid tumor such as melanoma, head and neck, liver or kidney cancer.

The chain joins TRBV28 to TRBJ1-2; D possibly corresponds to TRBD1 (5 bases). The V gene's germline CDR1 is MDHEN and CDR2 SYDVKM. The CDR3 spans 11 residues. V gave up 5 bases and J gave up 14 bases, with 15 bases separating them. The CDR3 coding sequence is TGTGCCAGCAGTCGGGGCGGGCCTCGAACCTTC. Translated, it gives CASSRGGPRTF.

To note about this clone: The sample has other DNA sequences that encode this CDR3 too. This chain connects TRBV7-8 to TRBJ2-7; maybe TRBD1 (5 bases). This CDR3 region has 17 residues. CDR1 and CDR2 from the germline V gene are SGHVS and FQNEAQ. V was trimmed by 0 bases and J by 2 bases, leaving 17 bases between them. The CDR3 sequence: CASSLATEGYGAYEQYF. The CDR3 DNA is TGTGCCAGCAGCTTAGCGACAGAAGGATATGGGGCCTACGAGCAGTACTTC. Supplemented by reference TRBV7-8 and TRBJ2-7, the full variable domain reads GAGVSQSPRYKVAKRGQDVALRCDPISGHVSLFWYQQALGQGPEFLTYFQNEAQLDKSGLPSDRFFAERPEGSVSTLKIQRTQQEDSAVYLCASSLATEGYGAYEQYFGPGTRLTVT.

V is TRBV28 and J is TRBJ1-1, with D unresolved. The CDR3 is made up of 14 amino acids. Germline V CDR1 and CDR2: MDHEN, SYDVKM. With 3 bases removed from V and 3 bases from J, the gap between germline ends came to 11 bases. In nucleotides, the CDR3 is TGTGCCAGCAGTTTTTTAGGGCAGGACACTGAAGCTTTCTTT. This sequence encodes CASSFLGQDTEAFF. Based on the CDR3 plus reference TRBV28 and TRBJ1-1, the full variable domain is DVKVTQSSRYLVKRTGEKVFLECVQDMDHENMFWYRQDPGLGLRLIYFSYDVKMKEKGDIPEGYSVSREKKERFSLILESASTNQTSMYLCASSFLGQDTEAFFGQGTRLTVV.

A word on this clone: The sample has other DNA sequences that encode this CDR3 too. The rearrangement joins TRBV9 to TRBJ2-5, with D perhaps TRBD1 (7 bases). This CDR3 region has 15 residues. V was shortened by 0 bases and J by 5 bases, with 14 bases between the two germline ends. The V gene's germline CDR1 is SGDLS and CDR2 YYNGEE. The CDR3 DNA reads as TGTGCCAGCAGCGTAGGGGGGGCGACAGGGGAGACCCAGTACTTC. It translates to CASSVGGATGETQYF.

This chain uses TRBV6-5 with TRBJ2-2; 9 positions agree with TRBD2. J lost 3 bases, V lost 7 bases, and 3 bases had no gene match. This CDR3 has 14 amino acids. Germline V gives CDR1 MNHEY, CDR2 SVGAGI. CDR3 residues: CASTLAGDTGELFF. The CDR3, as DNA: TGTGCCAGCACTTTAGCGGGGGACACCGGGGAGCTGTTTTTT.

The V call is TRBV11-2, the J call TRBJ2-7; 7 nucleotides line up with TRBD1. The CDR3 contains 14 residues. Germline V gene sequence: CDR1 SGHAT, CDR2 FQNNGV. The J segment lost 2 bases and the V segment lost 1 base, leaving 2 bases of the junction unmatched. CDR3 nucleotides: TGTGCCAGCAGCTTAGCACAGGGGACCTACGAGCAGTACTTC. Protein: CASSLAQGTYEQYF. Complete variable domain (other parts from reference TRBV11-2 and TRBJ2-7): EAGVAQSPRYKIIEKRQSVAFWCNPISGHATLYWYQQILGQGPKLLIQFQNNGVVDDSQLPKDRFSAERLKGVDSTLKIQPAKLEDSAVYLCASSLAQGTYEQYFGPGTRLTVT.

This chain uses TRBV19 with TRBJ2-1, with TRBD2 matching 13 bases. V lost 3 bases and J lost 6; bases outside the gene matches: 5. This CDR3 contains 16 residues. Germline V gene sequence: CDR1 LNHDA, CDR2 SQIVND (reference sequence). CDR3 sequence: CASSILLAGGLNEQFF. CDR3 DNA sequence: TGTGCCAGTAGTATCCTACTAGCGGGGGGGCTCAATGAGCAGTTCTTC. Drawing the rest from reference TRBV19 and TRBJ2-1, the complete variable domain is DGGITQSPKYLFRKEGQNVTLSCEQNLNHDAMYWYRQDPGQGLRLIYYSQIVNDFQKGDIAEGYSVSREKKESFPLTVTSAQKNPTAFYLCASSILLAGGLNEQFFGPGTRLTVL.

This rearrangement joins TRBV27 to TRBJ2-1; TRBD1 agrees at 7 bases. In germline, CDR1 is MNHEY, CDR2 SMNVEV (reference sequence). This CDR3 has 14 residues. With V trimmed by 6 bases and J by 2 bases, 4 bases remained unmatched. CDR3 amino acids: CASSLRGPYNEQFF. CDR3 coding DNA: TGTGCCAGCAGCCTTAGGGGGCCCTACAATGAGCAGTTCTTC.